Below are 26 T cell receptor beta chains sequenced from a single sample in a study of STAT3 mutations in large granular lymphocyte leukemia (dated by TCRdb to between 2018 and 2020). What the research found in general, with its limitations: Every T-LGLL patient showed at least one immunodominant TCRbeta clonotype, and about half showed multiple immunodominant subclonotypes.

Library construction relied on the immunoSEQ multiplex PCR assay. The source is immuneACCESS, and TCRdb retained only in-frame sequences with V and J called. Part of the clones is not carried over; for the studies checked, unresolved V genes explain less than half of this, and the remainder is unexplained. This sample gives about 24,000 clones in total; less than 95% of them show up just once. The ten largest clonotypes hold more than 6% of the sample. No antigen has been identified for these receptors. The sequenced sample was peripheral blood mononuclear cells. All receptors derive from a man aged 35-49 years with T-cell large granular lymphocyte leukemia. Some clones in this sample may be carry-over from other donors' samples. The age is the age at diagnosis.

This clone is a singleton in its sample. The V call is TRBV7-9, the J call TRBJ1-2; D perhaps matches TRBD1 (6 bases). The length of the CDR3 is 14 residues. Germline V gives CDR1 SEHNR, CDR2 FQNEAQ (reference sequence). The V end was cut by 6 bases, the J end by 4 bases, with 15 bases between. The CDR3 is CASRAPGQSYGYTF. The CDR3 bases are TGTGCCAGCAGAGCGCCCGGACAGAGCTATGGCTACACCTTC.

This chain uses TRBV19 with TRBJ2-7; 8 bases map to TRBD2. Germline lookup yields CDR1 LNHDA and CDR2 SQIVND (reference sequence). The CDR3 totals 14 residues. The V segment lost 5 bases and the J segment 2 bases; nucleotides outside the gene matches: 5. CDR3 protein: CASSVGLGAYEQYF. Here the CDR3 DNA reads TGTGCCAGTAGTGTGGGACTAGGGGCCTACGAGCAGTACTTC.

The chain has TRBV30 and TRBJ1-6; no clear D. This CDR3 is built from 16 residues. CDR1 GTSNPN and CDR2 SVGIG come from the germline V gene (reference sequence). V lost 0 bases to trimming and J lost 0 bases, with 9 bases between them. CDR3 residues: CAWSVGESSYNSPLHF. CDR3 nucleotide sequence: TGTGCCTGGAGTGTTGGAGAGAGCTCCTATAATTCACCCCTCCACTTT.

This chain joins TRBV29-1 and TRBJ2-5, with D unresolved. The CDR3 extends over 13 amino acids. Germline CDR1 and CDR2: SQVTM and ANQGSEA. V lost 4 bases, J lost 0 bases, and 9 bases lay in between. The CDR3 DNA is TGCAGCGTTGGAGGATCGTACCAAGAGACCCAGTACTTC. This encodes CSVGGSYQETQYF.

The chain joins TRBV29-1 to TRBJ2-4; 10 nucleotides match TRBD2. CDR1 is SQVTM and CDR2 is ANQGSEA in the germline V gene. The CDR3 loop spans 13 amino acids. V lost 1 base, J lost 6 bases, and 0 bases stayed unmatched. CDR3 sequence (DNA): TGCAGCGTTGAAGGACTAGCGGGAAACATTCAGTACTTC. Residues: CSVEGLAGNIQYF. The variable domain in full, completed from reference TRBV29-1 and TRBJ2-4, reads SAVISQKPSRDICQRGTSLTIQCQVDSQVTMMFWYRQQPGQSLTLIATANQGSEATYESGFVIDKFPISRPNLTFSTLTVSNMSPEDSSIYLCSVEGLAGNIQYFGAGTRLSVL.

V gene TRBV5-1 combines with J gene TRBJ1-6, with a possible D match to TRBD1 (5 bases). Germline CDR1 and CDR2: SGHRS and YFSETQ. V gave up 1 base and J gave up 7 bases, with 9 bases separating them. This CDR3 contains 14 residues. The DNA for the CDR3 is TGCGCCAGCAGCTTGCAGGGTCAGAATTCACCCCTCCACTTT. Translated: CASSLQGQNSPLHF.

This rearrangement joins TRBV7-2 to TRBJ1-5; D is uncertain. Germline CDR1 is SGHTA and CDR2 is FQGNSA. The CDR3 length is 15 residues. Between the trimmed V and J ends, which lost 2 bases and 0 bases, there was a span of 8 bases. This CDR3 reads CASSLMAISNQPQHF. CDR3 DNA sequence: TGTGCCAGCAGCTTAATGGCAATTAGCAATCAGCCCCAGCATTTT.

CDR3 nucleotides: TGTGCCAGCAGTTCCCCCGGGACAGCTGAAGCTTTCTTT. Protein product: CASSSPGTAEAFF. The V gene is TRBV6-5, the J gene TRBJ1-1, with TRBD1 matching over 7 bases. The junction had 5 bases not matched to a gene; V was cut back by 4 bases and J by 6 bases. The germline V gene encodes CDR1 MNHEY and CDR2 SVGAGI. The CDR3 totals 13 residues.

The rearrangement links TRBV4-3 to TRBJ1-1; 10 nucleotides agree with TRBD1. Per germline, CDR1 LGHNA and CDR2 YSLEER. The V segment lost 1 base and the J segment 4 bases; nucleotides outside the gene matches: 3. The CDR3 spans 15 residues. The CDR3, as DNA: TGCGCCAGCAGCCAAGTCGGACAGGGGGTCACTGAAGCTTTCTTT. Translated: CASSQVGQGVTEAFF.

The chain recombines TRBV7-2 with TRBJ2-7, with a possible D match to TRBD2 (6 bases). Between the trimmed V and J ends, which lost 1 base and 2 bases, there was a span of 12 bases. The CDR3 loop spans 15 amino acids. Germline CDR1 and CDR2: SGHTA and FQGNSA. In nucleotides, the CDR3 is TGTGCCAGCAGCTTAGTTGGAGGGGCCGCCTACGAGCAGTACTTC. Its translation: CASSLVGGAAYEQYF. The variable domain in full, completed from reference TRBV7-2 and TRBJ2-7, reads GAGVSQSPSNKVTEKGKDVELRCDPISGHTALYWYRQSLGQGLEFLIYFQGNSAPDKSGLPSDRFSAERTGGSVSTLTIQRTQQEDSAVYLCASSLVGGAAYEQYFGPGTRLTVT.

The J gene is TRBJ1-1, the V gene TRBV7-3, with D perhaps TRBD1 (6 bases). V was shortened by 6 bases and J by 6 bases, with 14 bases between the two germline ends. CDR3 length: 13 residues. Germline V lookup: CDR1 SGHTA, CDR2 FQGTGA. This CDR3 is CASRTSRGAEAFF. The DNA for the CDR3 is TGTGCCAGCAGAACTTCGAGGGGGGCTGAAGCTTTCTTT.

V is TRBV7-9 and J is TRBJ1-1; a possible D gene is TRBD1 (5 bases). CDR3 length: 13 amino acids. With 7 bases removed from V and 6 bases from J, the gap between germline ends came to 15 bases. The germline V gene encodes CDR1 SEHNR and CDR2 FQNEAQ (reference sequence). CDR3 nucleotides: TGTGCCAGCACCGGGGGTGGGATAGCTGAAGCTTTCTTT. It codes for CASTGGGIAEAFF.

The chain carries TRBV2 and TRBJ2-1; perhaps TRBD2 as D (6 bases). The V end lost 0 bases, the J end lost 8 bases, and 8 bases lay between the germline ends. The CDR3 runs to 13 residues. The germline CDR1 and CDR2 sequences are SNHLY and FYNNEI. The CDR3: CASSEAPGDEQFF. The CDR3 bases are TGTGCCAGCAGTGAAGCGCCGGGGGATGAGCAGTTCTTC.

The rearrangement joins TRBV2 to TRBJ1-4; unclear D gene. Germline values: CDR1 SNHLY, CDR2 FYNNEI. CDR3 length equals 15 residues. V lost 10 bases and J 2 bases, leaving 17 bases between the germline ends. The CDR3 DNA follows: TGTGCCACCACGGCGGGGAAAATGACTAATGAAAAACTGTTTTTT. Encoded protein: CATTAGKMTNEKLFF.

The sample holds one count of this clone. The chain uses TRBV6-1 and TRBJ1-2; D is unclear. Trimming removed 6 bases from V and 4 bases from J, with 9 bases in between. The CDR3 totals 12 residues. Germline V lookup: CDR1 MNHNS, CDR2 SASEGT. Here the CDR3 DNA reads TGTGCCAGCAGCGAGAGAGCCTATGGCTACACCTTC. Translating it yields CASSERAYGYTF.

V gene TRBV13 combines with J gene TRBJ2-7; D remains unclear. Trimming pared 3 bases from V and 5 bases from J, leaving 14 bases between. The CDR3 is made up of 14 amino acids. Germline V CDR1 and CDR2: PRHDT, FYEKMQ (reference sequence). The CDR3 loop reads CASSFGVTSDEQYF. DNA for the CDR3: TGTGCCAGCAGCTTCGGTGTAACGAGCGACGAGCAGTACTTC.

The CDR3 DNA follows: TGTGCCAGCAGTCTTCTAGGGGGGGGGATGAACACTGAAGCTTTCTTT. This sequence encodes CASSLLGGGMNTEAFF. The chain uses TRBV27 and TRBJ1-1; D might be TRBD1 (6 bases). CDR1 and CDR2 (germline): MNHEY, SMNVEV (reference sequence). V was clipped by 5 bases and J by 0 bases, with 16 bases between them. The CDR3 totals 16 residues.

The CDR3 nucleotides are TGTGCCAGCAGTTACTCGGTTGTCGCTGAAGCTTTCTTT. Translated: CASSYSVVAEAFF. The genes are TRBV6-6 and TRBJ1-1; no clear D gene. Trimming stripped 0 bases from V and 6 bases from J, with 8 bases between. Per germline, CDR1 MNHNY and CDR2 SVGAGI (reference sequence). The CDR3 is 13 residues long.

The rearrangement joins TRBV7-2 to TRBJ1-2; the match to TRBD1 covers 8 bases. The CDR3 runs 14 residues. The germline V gene has CDR1 SGHTA and CDR2 FQGNSA. After removal of 6 bases from V and 5 bases from J, the junction contained 8 bases not matched to a gene. The DNA for the CDR3 is TGTGCCAGCAGGCAGGGACAGGCAGTTTATGGCTACACCTTC. Translated: CASRQGQAVYGYTF.

The CDR3 bases are TGCGCCAGCAGCCAAACCGGGACAGGGGGGTACGAGCAGTACTTC. This sequence encodes CASSQTGTGGYEQYF. J is TRBJ2-7 and V is TRBV4-1; 11 nucleotides line up with TRBD1. V lost 2 bases, J lost 4 bases, and 4 bases stayed unmatched. The CDR3 is made up of 15 amino acids. Germline CDR1 reads MGHRA; CDR2 reads YSYEKL.

The chain employs TRBV5-4 and TRBJ1-5; 9 nucleotides line up with TRBD1. With V trimmed by 4 bases and J by 1 base, 6 bases remained unmatched. Germline V lookup: CDR1 SGHNT, CDR2 YYREEE (reference sequence). The CDR3 totals 16 residues. The DNA of the CDR3 is TGTGCCAGCAGCGAGACAGGGGGTTCGAGCAATCAGCCCCAGCATTTT. Amino acids: CASSETGGSSNQPQHF.

This sequence joins TRBV7-9 and TRBJ2-1; possibly TRBD1 or TRBD2 for D (6 bases each). V was pared by 11 bases and J by 8 bases, with 19 bases between. CDR3 size: 13 residues. The germline V gene encodes CDR1 SEHNR and CDR2 FQNEAQ (reference sequence). The chain's CDR3 is CAATGRWYDEQFF. The CDR3, as DNA: TGTGCCGCCACAGGGAGGTGGTACGATGAGCAGTTCTTC.

The chain carries TRBV9 and TRBJ2-7; D not certain. Germline CDR1 reads SGDLS; CDR2 reads YYNGEE. V was shortened by 1 base and J by 2 bases, with 13 bases between the two germline ends. The length of the CDR3 is 15 residues. The CDR3, as DNA: TGTGCCAGCAGCGTATCGGCGACGGGTACCTACGAGCAGTACTTC. It codes for CASSVSATGTYEQYF.

J is TRBJ2-2 and V is TRBV11-2; TRBD1 or TRBD2 may be the D gene (5 bases each). V was trimmed by 7 bases and J by 1 base, leaving 16 bases between them. The CDR3 is 16 amino acids. Germline V CDR1 and CDR2: SGHAT, FQNNGV. CDR3 nucleotides: TGTGCCAGCACCAAGGGTGGGGGAGAGAACACCGGGGAGCTGTTTTTT. Protein: CASTKGGGENTGELFF.

This clone came up once. The CDR3 DNA follows: TGTGCCAGCAGTTCCGACGACACAGCTGGCTACACCTTC. Amino acids: CASSSDDTAGYTF. This rearrangement joins TRBV28 to TRBJ1-2; unclear D gene. Looked up from germline, CDR1 is MDHEN and CDR2 is SYDVKM. The CDR3 runs to 13 residues. Deletions cut 4 bases from V and 7 bases from J, with 13 bases between.

This chain connects TRBV4-1 to TRBJ2-7, with 9 bases fitting TRBD2. The V gene's germline CDR1 is MGHRA and CDR2 YSYEKL. CDR3 length: 16 residues. After removal of 0 bases from V and 1 base from J, the junction contained 4 bases not matched to a gene. CDR3: CASSQDPSGASYEQYF. In DNA form, the CDR3 reads TGCGCCAGCAGCCAAGATCCTAGCGGGGCGTCCTACGAGCAGTACTTC.